This T cell receptor beta chain comes out of a study of shared clonotypes between healthy human individuals. Study background: A few men and two women, aged 18 to 49, were donors.

Method: immunoSEQ multiplex PCR; TCRdb's copy keeps in-frame clones and lacks some. This table holds 2 million to 2.5 million clones, less than 95% found once. Every one of the donors was a Caucasian adult that lived in Nashville, Tennessee. Partitioning of CD4+ cells yielded a CD45RA+ naive subset and a CD45RA-negative memory subset. The study, taken as a whole, reports: Larger estimated richness was generally seen in naive subsets than in memory subsets.

Comment on this clone: Antigen specificity is unknown.

CDR1 is SGHAT and CDR2 is FQNNGV in the germline V gene. The CDR3 has 17 residues. The ends were cut back, 5 bases at V and 2 bases at J, with 19 bases in the middle. The source is a man aged 18 to 29 in good health. Some clones in this sample may be carry-over from other donors' samples. The source material was naive CD4+ T cells from PBMCs. The subset here: CD45RA+ positively selected. The chain recombines TRBV11-2 with TRBJ2-1, with no clear D. This chain's CDR3 is CASSQKGLPAPYNEQFF. CDR3 DNA: TGTGCCAGCAGCCAAAAGGGTCTGCCAGCCCCCTACAATGAGCAGTTCTTC.